This T cell receptor (beta chain) was identified during a study of control samples from healthy donors and cancer patients. Worth noting for this clone: The sample has other DNA sequences that encode this CDR3 too.

Clones were read by immunoSEQ multiplex PCR, and TCRdb kept only the in-frame ones, dropping some. The sample shows 150,000 to 200,000 clones, more than 80% of them seen only once. Looked up from germline, CDR1 is MNHEY and CDR2 is SVGAGI. This CDR3 has 14 amino acids. V was cut by 0 bases and J by 1 base, with 4 bases left in between. The specimen sequenced was blood. The clonotype originates from a man aged 25-45 years in good health. The chain links TRBV6-5 to TRBJ1-3; no clear D gene. Here the CDR3 DNA reads TGTGCCAGCAGTTACTCGGGGTCTGGAAACACCATATATTTT. It yields the protein CASSYSGSGNTIYF.